A single sample is the source of the 6 T cell receptor beta chains below, sequenced in a study of T cell changes during pregnancy in multiple sclerosis. Sequencing used immunoSEQ multiplex PCR; TCRdb keeps in-frame clones, though not all of them. The data hold about 46,000 clones, with around 93% observed a single time. The specimen was CD8+ T cells from peripheral blood mononuclear cells, collected in the second trimester of pregnancy. The source of these receptors is a female donor with multiple sclerosis, enrolled in a pregnancy study.

The J gene is TRBJ2-3, the V gene TRBV4-3; D unclear. CDR1 is LGHNA and CDR2 is YSLEER in the germline V gene. With 1 base removed from V and 4 bases from J, the gap between germline ends came to 6 bases. The CDR3 loop spans 13 amino acids. This CDR3 is CASSQGLSDTQYF. In DNA form, the CDR3 reads TGCGCCAGCAGCCAAGGTCTGTCAGATACGCAGTATTTT.

The rearrangement links TRBV4-3 to TRBJ2-1, with D maybe TRBD2 (5 bases). Germline V gives CDR1 LGHNA, CDR2 YSLEER. V dropped 1 base and J dropped 6 bases, with 13 bases sitting between them. This CDR3 spans 15 amino acids. Written as DNA, the CDR3 is TGCGCCAGCAGCCAAGGGGTTCTTGGAGGCAATGAGCAGTTCTTC. Translating it yields CASSQGVLGGNEQFF.

The count of this clone is one. J is TRBJ2-3 and V is TRBV7-8, with TRBD2 identical over 9 bases. The CDR3 runs to 16 residues. V was pared by 1 base and J by 3 bases, with 5 bases of the junction left unmatched. The germline V gene encodes CDR1 SGHVS and CDR2 FQNEAQ. CDR3 DNA: TGTGCCAGCAGCTTAGAAGCGGGGGGTGGGACAGATACGCAGTATTTT. Translation gives CASSLEAGGGTDTQYF.

This clone was seen just once. V is TRBV10-3 and J is TRBJ1-5; no firm D call. V was cut by 2 bases and J by 4 bases, with 9 bases left in between. Germline V lookup: CDR1 ENHRY, CDR2 SYGVKD. CDR3 length: 14 amino acids. The CDR3 reads CAISEVTQNQPQHF. DNA for the CDR3: TGTGCCATCAGTGAGGTTACCCAGAATCAGCCCCAGCATTTT.

This chain links TRBV5-6 with TRBJ1-1; D unresolved. The CDR3 totals 14 residues. CDR1 and CDR2 (germline): SGHDT, YYEEEE. Trimming left V 0 bases short and J 1 base short, with 7 bases between. The chain's CDR3 is CASSLGQSNTEAFF. In DNA form, the CDR3 reads TGTGCCAGCAGCTTGGGTCAGTCGAACACTGAAGCTTTCTTT.

The gene calls are TRBV7-3 and TRBJ2-2; D gene unclear. The CDR3 covers 13 residues. Trimming shortened V by 5 bases and J by 6 bases, and 10 bases separated the two germline ends. The germline V gene has CDR1 SGHTA and CDR2 FQGTGA. The CDR3 nucleotides read TGTGCCAGCAGCCTGTCACAGTCCGGGGAGCTGTTTTTT. As protein: CASSLSQSGELFF. The full variable domain, its missing parts supplied by reference TRBV7-3 and TRBJ2-2, is GAGVSQTPSNKVTEKGKYVELRCDPISGHTALYWYRQSLGQGPEFLIYFQGTGAADDSGLPNDRFFAVRPEGSVSTLKIQRTERGDSAVYLCASSLSQSGELFFGEGSRLTVL.